This T cell receptor (beta chain) comes out of a study of OX40 agonist ivuxolimab in advanced cancers. Overall study results and limits: Normalized expansion of T-cell clones was also low for some nonresponders.

Assay used: immunoSEQ multiplex PCR; TCRdb lists only in-frame clones, some missing. The sample lists more than 15,000 clones, 75% to 95% seen once, with 29% in the top ten. V was shortened by 6 bases and J by 5 bases, with 24 bases between the two germline ends. Germline CDR1 reads SEHNR; CDR2 reads FQNEAQ (reference sequence). The CDR3 runs 17 residues. Regarding this clone: Antigen specificity is unknown.

The TCR was taken from an adult with an advanced solid tumor such as melanoma, head and neck, liver or kidney cancer. V and J are TRBV7-9 and TRBJ2-3; D possibly corresponds to TRBD2 (6 bases). The sample consisted of CD4+ or CD8+ T cells sorted from blood, taken in a trial of the OX40 agonist ivuxolimab. The CDR3 loop is CASSLPRAGTLIDTQYF. The CDR3 DNA sequence: TGTGCCAGCAGTTTACCACGTGCGGGAACCTTAATAGATACGCAGTATTTT. Looking up the rest from reference TRBV7-9 and TRBJ2-3 gives the full variable domain: DTGVSQNPRHKITKRGQNVTFRCDPISEHNRLYWYRQTLGQGPEFLTYFQNEAQLEKSRLLSDRFSAERPKGSFSTLEIQRTEQGDSAMYLCASSLPRAGTLIDTQYFGPGTRLTVL.